Listed below are T cell receptor beta chains from one sample, sequenced in a study of T cell responses to AZD1222 COVID-19 vaccine. Sequencing was performed with immunoSEQ multiplex PCR; in TCRdb, only in-frame clones are kept and a portion is missing. Among 95,000 to 100,000 clones listed, about nine tenths were seen once. Sequenced here: peripheral blood, sampled on day 0 of AZD1222 vaccination. All receptors come from an adult in good health. CDR3s include the opening cysteine and the closing phenylalanine or tryptophan.

v_call,j_call,cdr3_aa
TRBV19,TRBJ2-3,CASSTTGTSRGQYF
TRBV7-9,TRBJ1-1,CASSLGGGEAFF
TRBV7-7,TRBJ1-1,CASSPGGEDTEAFF
TRBV15,TRBJ1-1,CATSIGTEAFF
TRBV3-1/TRBV3-2,TRBJ2-6,CASSPLGYSGANVLTF
TRBV30,TRBJ1-2,CAWSAPRDLVGYTF
TRBV28,TRBJ1-1,CASSFLGAMNTEAFF
TRBV5-1,TRBJ1-4,CASSQSQGLREKLFF
TRBV4-1,TRBJ1-2,CASSQDYPIYGYTF
TRBV28,TRBJ2-5,CASSMQRGGLETQYF
TRBV7-7,TRBJ2-3,CASSLGHGIRADTQYF
TRBV4-1,TRBJ1-2,CASSQARTANYGYTF
TRBV15,TRBJ1-4,CATRAGSRKLFF
TRBV5-4,TRBJ2-5,CASSPGGIQETQYF
TRBV30,TRBJ1-3,CAWTRGLAGNTIYF
TRBV9,TRBJ1-6,CASSREEWGGSPLHF
TRBV6-5,TRBJ1-4,CASSYLRNRTNEKLFF
TRBV27,TRBJ1-1,CASSPLGTNTEAFF
TRBV19,TRBJ1-1,CASSQGITEAFF
TRBV5-6,TRBJ2-1,CASSEQGYEQFF
TRBV6-5,TRBJ2-5,CASSYTGAYQETQYF
TRBV30,TRBJ2-1,CAWAGTGGEQFF
TRBV3-1/TRBV3-2,TRBJ1-5,CASSPSTGGFNQPQHF
TRBV7-2,TRBJ2-1,CASSVYGSSYNEQFF
TRBV15,TRBJ2-1,CATSSEGRSEQFF
TRBV2,TRBJ1-5,CASSVGPGGNQPQHF
TRBV24-1,TRBJ1-2,CATSDRGQGSYGYTF
TRBV4-2,TRBJ2-1,CASSQDLERGIYNEQFF
TRBV10-1,TRBJ1-1,CASSEQRGSNTEAFF
TRBV19,TRBJ1-5,CASTGGLPAAQPQHF
TRBV27,TRBJ2-6,CASSLRAVGREVWGANVLTF
TRBV21-1,TRBJ2-7,CASSGRGRFSYEQYF
TRBV9,TRBJ1-1,CASSVDRGLDTEAFF
TRBV12-3/TRBV12-4,TRBJ1-5,CASSSLGVQPQHF
TRBV2,TRBJ2-3,CASRGPVPDTQYF
TRBV2,TRBJ2-3,CASTSGGNTDTQYF
TRBV3-1/TRBV3-2,TRBJ1-2,CASSQGTAYGYTF
TRBV28,TRBJ1-2,CASARLAVDYGYTF
TRBV4-2,TRBJ2-3,CASSQDASGGTTDTQYF
TRBV5-6,TRBJ1-1,CASSLVGATEAFF
TRBV5-1,TRBJ1-2,CASSLEGASPFGYTF
TRBV19,TRBJ2-2,CASRTSGDTGELFF
TRBV11-3,TRBJ2-1,CASSPVSSGGEQFF
TRBV6-5,TRBJ1-2,CASSPGYGYTF
TRBV4-2,TRBJ2-3,CASSQIPGVGTVGDTQYF
TRBV28,TRBJ2-7,CASSYHSIGTYEQYF
TRBV5-1,TRBJ1-1,CASSGGGEAFF
TRBV14,TRBJ2-4,CASSGSRRDIQYF
TRBV5-1,TRBJ2-6,CASSLTTGGGRGSGANVLTF
TRBV7-8,TRBJ1-1,CASSPRGPGGTEAFF
TRBV6-4,TRBJ1-1,CASSNRDTEAFF
TRBV27,TRBJ1-1,CASSLTRRGHGTEAFF
TRBV7-9,TRBJ2-2,CASSSAGVAGELFF
TRBV21-1,TRBJ1-5,CASSNHRGSIQPQHF
TRBV18,TRBJ1-2,CASSAEGDYGYTF
TRBV11-1,TRBJ2-3,CASSRTDTQYF
TRBV2,TRBJ2-5,CASSVDRGLPETQYF
TRBV6-5,TRBJ1-3,CASSYRGLENTIYF
TRBV6-5,TRBJ2-3,CARGRVRGTDTQYF